The sequence of this T cell receptor beta chain was determined in a study of T cells in Graves' hyperthyroidism and ophthalmopathy. For the diagnoses, clinical symptoms, serum thyroxine and TRAb, thyroid ultrasound and orbital computed tomography were used. Blood from later-ophthalmopathy patients was taken at first hyperthyroidism diagnosis. Worth noting for this clonotype: Its antigen is currently unknown.

Study-wide findings and caveats: The model forecast ophthalmopathy, anticipating it by a median around 6.5 months before onset. Appearing also in blood were most of the thyroid clonotypes expanded above 0.001.

CDR1 is SGDLS, CDR2 YYNGEE, per germline. The CDR3 contains 15 residues. Losses at the gene ends were 0 bases for V and 7 bases for J; bases not matched to a gene: 7. Amplified TCR beta CDR3 regions came from RNA transcripts. HTBI primers were used for first-round RT-PCR of the TCR CDR3. MiXCR, run by TCRdb on the multiplex PCR reads, gives a single entry per CDR3 protein. The table records 550,000 to 850,000 distinct CDR3 sequences, around 20% of them present only once. The chain combines TRBV9 with TRBJ2-1, with 7 bases identical to TRBD2. Sequenced sample: blood. The TCR originated in a woman aged 45-60 years with Graves' hyperthyroidism that later progressed to Graves' ophthalmopathy. CDR3 nucleotides: TGTGCCAGCAGCGTAGGGAGACTAGCTGGAAATGAGCAGTTCTTC. This sequence encodes CASSVGRLAGNEQFF.